This TCR beta chain was recorded in a study of T cell responses to AZD1222 COVID-19 vaccine. Points from the study as a whole: Among those given AZD1222, only six were seropositive at baseline. In the spike-specific TCR repertoire, nearly half reportedly target unmutated variant regions.

Repertoires were generated with immunoSEQ multiplex PCR, while TCRdb's copy carries only in-frame clones and drops some. The sample yields some 190,000 clones, approximately 90% seen once. Germline lookup yields CDR1 LNHNV and CDR2 YYDKDF (reference sequence). The CDR3 is made up of 21 amino acids. The junction had 9 bases not matched to a gene; V was cut back by 0 bases and J by 1 base. This clone was detected only once. Its antigen remains unidentified. This TCR came from an adult who received the AZD1222 COVID-19 vaccine. The chain joins TRBV15 to TRBJ2-2; 15 positions agree with TRBD2. The starting material was peripheral blood, obtained 28 days after the second AZD1222 dose. CDR3 region: CATSRDHKGLAGGRNTGELFF. The CDR3 DNA follows: TGTGCCACCAGCAGAGATCATAAAGGACTAGCGGGGGGGCGGAACACCGGGGAGCTGTTTTTT.